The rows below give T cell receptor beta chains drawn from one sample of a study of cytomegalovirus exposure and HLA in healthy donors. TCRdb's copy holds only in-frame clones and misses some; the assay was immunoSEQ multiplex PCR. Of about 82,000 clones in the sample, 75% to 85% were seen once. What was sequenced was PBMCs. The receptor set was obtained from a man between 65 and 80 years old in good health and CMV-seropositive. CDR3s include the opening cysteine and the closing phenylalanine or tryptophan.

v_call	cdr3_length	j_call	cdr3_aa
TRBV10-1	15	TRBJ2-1	CASSERSSLLDEQFF
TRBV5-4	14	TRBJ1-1	CASSRGQMNTEAFF
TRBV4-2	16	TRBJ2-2	CASSQDRDRVTGELFF
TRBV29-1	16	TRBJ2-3	CSVEGPGGGGTDTQYF
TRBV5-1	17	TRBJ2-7	CASSWGGRTGRGYEQYF
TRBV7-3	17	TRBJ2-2	CASSRGQGTSNTGELFF
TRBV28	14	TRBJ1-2	CASSTPGTADGYTF
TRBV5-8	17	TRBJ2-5	CASVRTPGLAGQETQYF
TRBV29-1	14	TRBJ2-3	CSVPGTTSTDTQYF
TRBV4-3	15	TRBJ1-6	CASSQDRTGISPLHF
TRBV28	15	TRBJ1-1	CASSPGDRGNTEAFF
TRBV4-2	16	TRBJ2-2	CASSQDREVRTGELFF
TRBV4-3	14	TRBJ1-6	CASSQEPGSSPLHF
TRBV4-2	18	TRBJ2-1	CASSHQIPGLAGTNEQFF
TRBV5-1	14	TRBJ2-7	CASSQGGRDHEQYF
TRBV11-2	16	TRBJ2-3	CASSLAAGASTDTQYF
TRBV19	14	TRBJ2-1	CASSQEGARNEQFF
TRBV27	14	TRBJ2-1	CASSFRGPYNEQFF
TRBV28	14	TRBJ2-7	CASSPADRAHEQYF
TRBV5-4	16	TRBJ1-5	CASSLGGMIGNQPQHF
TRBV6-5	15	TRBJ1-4	CASSYITSGNEKLFF
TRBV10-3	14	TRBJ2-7	CAIREGLAGAEQYF
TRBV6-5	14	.	CASSYRGHCYEQYF
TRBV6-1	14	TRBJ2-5	CASSEGTAAETQYF
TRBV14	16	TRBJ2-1	CASSPQTAGILHEQFF
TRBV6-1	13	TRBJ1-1	CASSEGRVAEAFF
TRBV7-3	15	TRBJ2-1	CASSEGEPASGEQFF
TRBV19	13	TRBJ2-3	CASSIAGGDTQYF
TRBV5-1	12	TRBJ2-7	CASSLAGGEQYF
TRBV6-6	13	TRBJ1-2	CASSFRTLRSYTF
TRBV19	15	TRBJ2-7	CASSITGVGRYEQYF
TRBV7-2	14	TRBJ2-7	CASSSGLAGGEQYF
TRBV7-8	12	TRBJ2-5	CASSQDFETQYF